The 9 T cell receptor beta chains listed next were all sequenced from one sample in a study of OX40 agonist ivuxolimab in advanced cancers. Repertoires were generated with immunoSEQ multiplex PCR, while TCRdb's copy carries only in-frame clones and drops some. The sample contains about 46,000 clones, 70% to 90% of which appear only once. Specimen: CD4+ or CD8+ T cells sorted from blood, collected in a trial of the OX40 agonist ivuxolimab. These receptor sequences come from an adult with an advanced solid tumor such as melanoma, head and neck, liver or kidney cancer.

J is TRBJ2-1 and V is TRBV9, with 10 bases that match TRBD2. Germline V CDR1 and CDR2: SGDLS, YYNGEE. The trim removed 4 bases at V and 7 bases at J, leaving 5 bases unmatched. The CDR3 contains 14 residues. The CDR3 region is CASSTSGGANEQFF. The CDR3 bases are TGTGCCAGCAGCACCAGCGGGGGGGCTAATGAGCAGTTCTTC.

V and J are TRBV6-5 and TRBJ2-1, with a weak D call TRBD1 (6 bases). This CDR3 has 16 residues. V was cut by 0 bases and J by 4 bases, with 13 bases left in between. Per germline, CDR1 MNHEY and CDR2 SVGAGI. The CDR3 protein is CASSYSTGPLYNEQFF. As DNA, the CDR3 is TGTGCCAGCAGTTACTCGACAGGACCCCTATACAATGAGCAGTTCTTC.

This clone was recorded a few times. This chain links TRBV19 with TRBJ2-1, with D perhaps TRBD1 (5 bases). The CDR3 contains 15 residues. Germline V gene sequence: CDR1 LNHDA, CDR2 SQIVND (reference sequence). Trimming removed 7 bases from V and 5 bases from J, with 18 bases in between. The DNA for the CDR3 is TGTGCCAGTACCCCAGGGTTCGGCCTCGACAATGAGCAGTTCTTC. It translates to CASTPGFGLDNEQFF.

Here the CDR3 reads CATSRGWTGPYEQYF. The CDR3, as DNA: TGTGCCACCAGCAGAGGCTGGACAGGCCCCTACGAGCAGTACTTC. The V and J genes are TRBV15 and TRBJ2-5; 7 nucleotides match TRBD1. The J call could be wrong; TRBJ2-7 is a better fit for the DNA end. The CDR3 has 15 residues. The V gene's germline CDR1 is LNHNV and CDR2 YYDKDF (reference sequence).

This clone was detected only once. CDR3 loop: CASSLGIGTGSYEQYF. Written as DNA, the CDR3 is TGTGCCAGCAGTCTAGGGATCGGGACAGGGAGCTACGAGCAGTACTTC. The chain couples TRBV27 to TRBJ2-7, with TRBD1 identical over 9 bases. There are 16 residues in the CDR3. V was pared by 5 bases and J by 3 bases, with 11 bases of the junction left unmatched. Germline CDR1 MNHEY, CDR2 SMNVEV (reference sequence).

V and J are TRBV15 and TRBJ2-3; 14 bases line up with TRBD2. Trimming removed 9 bases from V and 3 bases from J; junction bases left unmatched: 14. The CDR3 length is 18 residues. CDR1 and CDR2 (germline): LNHNV, YYDKDF (reference sequence). The CDR3 sequence is CATSSGTSGRGLTDTQYF. The CDR3 nucleotides read TGTGCCACGAGTTCCGGGACTAGCGGGAGAGGTCTAACAGATACGCAGTATTTT.

This clone has a handful of counts. The rearrangement joins TRBV10-2 to TRBJ1-2; no definite D call. Trimming shortened V by 0 bases and J by 6 bases, and 5 bases separated the two germline ends. The length of the CDR3 is 12 residues. CDR1 is WSHSY, CDR2 SAAADI, per germline. This chain's CDR3 is CASSESSHGYTF. CDR3 coding DNA: TGCGCCAGCAGTGAGTCAAGTCATGGCTACACCTTC.

DNA for the CDR3: TGTGCCAGCAGTTCCGGGACAGGGCGGGAGACCCAGTACTTC. Protein: CASSSGTGRETQYF. The rearrangement links TRBV27 to TRBJ2-5, with 9 bases identical to TRBD1. This CDR3 comprises 14 residues. Trimming took 4 bases from V and 5 from J; bases not matched to a gene: 5. Germline V gene sequence: CDR1 MNHEY, CDR2 SMNVEV (reference sequence).

The chain has TRBV19 and TRBJ2-7; 13 nucleotides line up with TRBD2. The CDR3 consists of 16 residues. V lost 5 bases and J lost 3; bases outside the gene matches: 7. CDR1 and CDR2 (germline): LNHDA, SQIVND (reference sequence). CDR3 DNA sequence: TGTGCCAGTAGTTTGCGGACTAGCGGGGGCTTCTACGAGCAGTACTTC. This translates into CASSLRTSGGFYEQYF.